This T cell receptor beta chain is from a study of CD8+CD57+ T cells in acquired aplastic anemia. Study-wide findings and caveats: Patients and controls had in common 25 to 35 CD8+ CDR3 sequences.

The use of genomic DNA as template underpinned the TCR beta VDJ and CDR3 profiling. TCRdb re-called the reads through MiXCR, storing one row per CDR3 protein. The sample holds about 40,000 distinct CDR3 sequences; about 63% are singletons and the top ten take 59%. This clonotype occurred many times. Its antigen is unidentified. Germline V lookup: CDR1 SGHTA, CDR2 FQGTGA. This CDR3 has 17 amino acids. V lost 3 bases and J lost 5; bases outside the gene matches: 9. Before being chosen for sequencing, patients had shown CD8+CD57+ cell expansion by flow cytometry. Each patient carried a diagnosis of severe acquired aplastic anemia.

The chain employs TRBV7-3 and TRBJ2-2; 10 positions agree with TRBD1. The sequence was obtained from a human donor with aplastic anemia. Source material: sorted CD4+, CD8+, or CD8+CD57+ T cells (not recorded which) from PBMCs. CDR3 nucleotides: TGTGCCAGCAGCTTCCTCCCGGGACAGGGGCAGACCGGGGAGCTGTTTTTT. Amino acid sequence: CASSFLPGQGQTGELFF. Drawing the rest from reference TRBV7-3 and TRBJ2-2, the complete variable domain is GAGVSQTPSNKVTEKGKYVELRCDPISGHTALYWYRQSLGQGPEFLIYFQGTGAADDSGLPNDRFFAVRPEGSVSTLKIQRTERGDSAVYLCASSFLPGQGQTGELFFGEGSRLTVL.